The present T cell receptor beta chain was sequenced within a study of early T cells in non-severe SARS-CoV-2 infection. Study as a whole: Bulk RNA from unsorted whole blood was sequenced; chains were unpaired.

In its sample, this clonotype ranks as medium-sized (0.01 to 0.1%). The antigen is not known. Study observations and caveats: Matches to VDJdb favored anti-spike CD8 responses and missed private and CD4 specificities.

Individual cDNA molecules carried attached unique molecular identifiers. TCRdb re-called the 5' RACE reads through MiXCR, storing one row per CDR3 protein. Of tens of thousands of distinct CDR3 sequences listed, about 5.7% are singletons. Sequencing was carried out using whole blood. This clonotype originated in an adult who was a healthcare worker with PCR-confirmed SARS-CoV-2 infection or an uninfected control (not recorded which).

CDR3 in amino acids: CASASTVAGEQYF. In DNA, the CDR3 is TGTGCCAGCGCCTCGACGGTAGCTGGCGAGCAGTACTTC. The chain employs TRBV27 and TRBJ2-7; D remains unclear. The CDR3 totals 13 residues. Germline V lookup: CDR1 MNHEY, CDR2 SMNVEV (reference sequence). Trimming pared 8 bases from V and 6 bases from J, leaving 17 bases between.